A selection of T cell receptor beta chains follows, all from one sample in a study of monozygotic twins with inflammatory bowel disease. TCRdb re-called the 5' RACE reads and catalogs CDR3 proteins one per entry, DNA excluded. Recorded for this sample: about 440,000 distinct CDR3 sequences. The source material was blood. The receptors were gathered from a human donor with ulcerative colitis or Crohn's disease, or a healthy co-twin of an affected twin (not recorded which). The CDR3 runs from the conserved cysteine through the conserved F or W. Each record gives: J gene, V gene, CDR3 protein.

>TRBJ1-5|TRBV6-2/TRBV6-3
CASRPGQGSQPQHF
>TRBJ2-1|TRBV5-6
CASSRDRETYNEQFF
>TRBJ1-6|TRBV20-1
CSARNGGANSPLHF
>TRBJ1-2|TRBV12-3/TRBV12-4
CASSYQGYGYTF
>TRBJ2-4|TRBV12-3/TRBV12-4
CASSLGPVAKNIQYF
>TRBJ2-1|TRBV7-3
CASSHSGGAYNEQFF
>TRBJ1-1|TRBV6-1
CASSEARTGGNTEAFF
>TRBJ2-7|TRBV2
CASSEGQVIGYEQYF
>TRBJ2-3|TRBV29-1
CSVGDRGRVTQYF
>TRBJ1-5|TRBV18
CASSRTAGGNQPQHF